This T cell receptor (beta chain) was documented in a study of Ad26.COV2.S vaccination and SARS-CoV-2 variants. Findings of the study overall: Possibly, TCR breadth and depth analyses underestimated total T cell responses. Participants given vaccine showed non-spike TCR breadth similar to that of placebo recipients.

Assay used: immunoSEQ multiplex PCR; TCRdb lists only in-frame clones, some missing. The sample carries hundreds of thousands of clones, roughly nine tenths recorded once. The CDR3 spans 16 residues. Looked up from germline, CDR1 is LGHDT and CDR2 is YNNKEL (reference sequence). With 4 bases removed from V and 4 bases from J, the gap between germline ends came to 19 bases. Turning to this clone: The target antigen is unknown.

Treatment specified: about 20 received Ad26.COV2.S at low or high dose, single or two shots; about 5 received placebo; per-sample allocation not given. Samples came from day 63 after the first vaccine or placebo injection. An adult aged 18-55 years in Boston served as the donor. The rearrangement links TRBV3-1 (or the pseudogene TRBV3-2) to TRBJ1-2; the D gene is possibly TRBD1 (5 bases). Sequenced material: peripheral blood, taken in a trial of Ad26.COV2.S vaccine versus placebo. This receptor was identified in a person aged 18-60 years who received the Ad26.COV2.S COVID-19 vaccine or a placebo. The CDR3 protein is CASSRGPVVGGYGYTF. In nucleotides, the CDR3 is TGTGCCAGCAGCCGCGGCCCCGTAGTTGGGGGCTATGGCTACACCTTC.